This T cell receptor (beta chain) stems from a study of STAT5B mutations in CD4+ large granular lymphocyte leukemia. Overall study results and limits: Without putative leukemic clones, patient CD4-sorted repertoires remained more clonal than healthy CD4+ repertoires. Top patient clones used TRBV06 genes more often: 8/27 versus 2/35 in controls.

About this clone: The antigen remains unidentified.

V dropped 8 bases and J dropped 4 bases, with 21 bases sitting between them. CDR3 length: 15 amino acids. Germline V gene data show CDR1 as MNHEY and CDR2 as SMNVEV (reference sequence). Profiling relied on immunoSEQ multiplex PCR, and the TCRdb table lists in-frame clones only, not all of them. This table holds 25,000 to 30,000 clones, approximately 80% found once. This sequence was found in a human donor in good health. Material: CD4+ T cells from blood buffy coats. The genes are TRBV27 and TRBJ2-7, with a possible D match to TRBD1 (6 bases). CDR3 coding DNA: TGTGCCAGCGGTCGGCCGGGACACTTATCATACGAGCAGTACTTC. Its translation is CASGRPGHLSYEQYF.